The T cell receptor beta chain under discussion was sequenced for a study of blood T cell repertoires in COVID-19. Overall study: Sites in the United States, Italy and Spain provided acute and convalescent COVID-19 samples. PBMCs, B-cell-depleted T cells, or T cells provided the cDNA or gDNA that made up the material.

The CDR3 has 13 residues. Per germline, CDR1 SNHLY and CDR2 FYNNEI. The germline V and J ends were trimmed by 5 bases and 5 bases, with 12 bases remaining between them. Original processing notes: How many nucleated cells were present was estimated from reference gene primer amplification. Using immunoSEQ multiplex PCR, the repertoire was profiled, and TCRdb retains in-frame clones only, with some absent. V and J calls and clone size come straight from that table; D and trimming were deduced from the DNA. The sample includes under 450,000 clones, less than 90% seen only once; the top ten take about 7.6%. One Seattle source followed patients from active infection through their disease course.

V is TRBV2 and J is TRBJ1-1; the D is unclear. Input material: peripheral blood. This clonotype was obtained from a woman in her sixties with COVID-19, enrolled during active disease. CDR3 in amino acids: CASSLTTQTEAFF. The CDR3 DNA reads TGTGCCAGCAGTCTCACCACACAAACTGAAGCTTTCTTT.